A single T cell receptor (beta chain) is shown here with its context. This specimen comes from a study of shared T cell receptors in the human thymus. The CDR3 sequence is 16 residues long. Unmatched junction bases numbered 9, after V lost 1 base and J lost 6 bases. Germline lookup yields CDR1 LGHNA and CDR2 YSLEER. Using immunoSEQ multiplex PCR, the repertoire was profiled, and TCRdb retains in-frame clones only, with some absent. The table lists roughly 660,000 clones, roughly 90% of them singletons. These data are also associated with another study on human thymus T cells. That source reports: Resections removed during corrective heart surgery provided the thymus tissue used. Thymic and blood repertoires appeared to display a bias in their usage of V and J genes.

What was sequenced was thymocytes. This sequence was found in a boy under two years old with a congenital heart defect. The chain joins TRBV4-3 to TRBJ2-1; 7 bases are a match to TRBD2. CDR3 region: CASSQVRAGVLNEQFF. The CDR3 DNA is TGCGCCAGCAGCCAAGTCCGGGCGGGAGTGCTCAATGAGCAGTTCTTC.